The clone carrying this TCR beta chain was seen only a few times. The antigen remains unidentified. Data came from immunoSEQ multiplex PCR; TCRdb stores just in-frame clones and leaves some out. The data hold under 300,000 clones, with around 87% observed a single time. The data are from a study of cytomegalovirus exposure and HLA in healthy donors. General study results and limits: The classifier, whose performance was assessed in both the original and validation cohorts, reportedly diagnosed cytomegalovirus status with high specificity and sensitivity. TCR clusters originating in the first cohort tended to co-occur in the 100 to 150 validation repertoires, according to a later analysis. The study recorded 160 or so TCR beta chains that were cytomegalovirus-associated.

Looked up from germline, CDR1 is SNHLY and CDR2 is FYNNEI. V was pared by 9 bases and J by 9 bases, with 12 bases between. CDR3 length equals 12 residues. The donors were in the 120-subject validation cohort; that cohort was separate from the roughly 700-subject first cohort. V and J are TRBV2 and TRBJ1-6, with D possibly TRBD1 on 5 matching bases. The source of this sequence is a woman between 18 and 30 years old in good health and CMV-seronegative. Sequencing was carried out using PBMCs. As DNA, the CDR3 is TGTGCCAGGAGACAGCCGTTTTCACCCCTCCACTTT. Translated: CARRQPFSPLHF.